This TCR beta chain originates from a study of siplizumab effects on memory and regulatory T cells (dated by TCRdb to about 2019). Regarding the research as a whole: The study looked at the effect of siplizumab, an anti-CD2 antibody, on alloreactive T-cell subsets in allogeneic mixed lymphocyte reactions made from human PBMCs. Study-wide conclusions, independent of this receptor: Unstimulated naive T cells appeared to be more diverse than memory T cells, and naive cells seemed to make a substantial contribution to the alloresponse. For roughly 75-97% of proliferating CD4+ or CD8+ clones, no naive or memory phenotype could be assigned. Siplizumab significantly reduced the cumulative frequency of alloreactive sequences traceable to unstimulated CD4+ memory T cells. Whether proliferating Tregs from siplizumab cultures actually had suppressive function was not functionally confirmed. Among mappable alloreactive CD4+ clones, an average Treg-derived fraction of about 69% was observed with siplizumab, compared with roughly 27% in control reactions. Because sequences below about 10^-5 frequency were poorly captured, only a minor fraction of alloreactive clones could be mapped to unstimulated subsets.

About this clone: Which antigen it targets is not known. No base quality information exists; no much larger clone differs at one position.

The germline V gene specifies SGHTA as CDR1 and FQGNSA as CDR2. V loses 2 bases, J loses 0 bases, and the germline ends lie 13 bases apart. Its CDR3 holds 17 amino acids, cysteine through phenylalanine. Only the CDR3 part of the read is kept: 51 bases, read in frame from the first base. Receptor amplification or capture employed the immunoSEQ multiplex PCR assay. Around 94,000 TCR templates per sample were assayed on the deep sequencing platform. Genomic DNA extracted from sorted T cells was the material used for TCRbeta CDR3 sequencing. Processing in the source paper ran as follows. The R programming language was used for clonal analysis of the TCRbeta CDR3 data. Comparing unstimulated samples against CFSE-low samples taken after the reaction was how alloreactive CD4+ and CD8+ clones were defined. Regulatory or non-regulatory origin was assigned to alloreactive CD4+ clones by matching of sequences to sorted unstimulated Treg and non-Treg repertoires. In TCRdb, the immuneACCESS table is reduced to in-frame sequences with V and J assigned. These tables do not hold every clone; where another copy was compared, an unresolved V gene accounts for under half, and the others remain unexplained. Clone size and V and J calls were adopted from that table, with D and trimming inferred from the DNA. In this sample the table shows 100,000 or so clones, roughly 94% of which occur a single time. The biggest ten clones account for roughly 0.6% of the sample.

Sorted unstimulated T cells, along with proliferating T cells recovered from mixed lymphocyte reactions, underwent TCRbeta CDR3 sequencing. Fresh whole blood from approximately 10 HLA-typed healthy donors was used to isolate PBMCs. Unstimulated CD4+ regulatory T cells were FACS-sorted to map the origin of alloreactive clones. This receptor chain uses TRBV7-2 and TRBJ1-4; confidence is insufficient to name the D gene. This clonotype was obtained from a human donor in good health. The sequenced material came from Tregs sorted from blood. The sequence in DNA is TGTGCCAGCAGCTTATCGGGGTGGGGTGCAACTAATGAAAAACTGTTTTTT. This encodes CASSLSGWGATNEKLFF.